The clone carrying this T cell receptor beta chain has a count of ten or more. What it binds is unknown. Uncontrolled infection, other autoimmune disease, pregnancy or lactation led to exclusion. The sample belongs to a study of T cells in Graves' hyperthyroidism and ophthalmopathy. General study points: Through a model of 13 V-J features, ophthalmopathy was separated from stable hyperthyroidism. The model anticipated ophthalmopathy a median approximately 6.6 months pre-onset. In the blood, most expanded thyroid clonotypes above 0.001 appeared as well.

From RNA transcripts, TCR beta CDR3 regions were amplified. The HTBI primer set was used in a first-round RT-PCR of the TCR CDR3. Via MiXCR, TCRdb re-called the multiplex PCR reads, giving one row per CDR3 protein. Seen here are about 570,000 distinct CDR3 sequences, 40% to 55% observed once, and the top ten hold roughly 19%. The sequenced material came from peripheral blood or thyroid tissue (not recorded which). This TCR came from an adult woman with Graves' disease, either hyperthyroidism or ophthalmopathy (not recorded which).

The CDR3 nucleotides are TGTGCCAGCACCCTGGGAGGGTACCAAGAGACCCAGTACTTC. Its translation is CASTLGGYQETQYF. The gene calls are TRBV28 and TRBJ2-5; 7 bases agree with TRBD2. From germline, CDR1 is MDHEN and CDR2 SYDVKM. This CDR3 contains 14 residues. V was pared by 7 bases and J by 0 bases, with 5 bases of the junction left unmatched.